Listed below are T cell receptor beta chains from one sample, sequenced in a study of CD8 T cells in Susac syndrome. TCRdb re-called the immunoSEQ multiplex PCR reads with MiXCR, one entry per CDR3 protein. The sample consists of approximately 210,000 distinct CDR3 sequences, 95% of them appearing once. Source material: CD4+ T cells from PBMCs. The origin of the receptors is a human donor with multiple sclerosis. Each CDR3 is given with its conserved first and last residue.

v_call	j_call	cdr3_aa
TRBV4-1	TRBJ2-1	CASSRPGQGTNEQFF
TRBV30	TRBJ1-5	CAWTLRGTNQPQHF
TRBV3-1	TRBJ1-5	CASSQGTGGGQPQHF
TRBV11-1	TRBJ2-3	CASSKGRWVTQYF
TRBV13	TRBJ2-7	CASSSAPQGNQYF
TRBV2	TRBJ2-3	CASNAPTGGITDTQYF
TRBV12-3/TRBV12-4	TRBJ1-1	CASSFRFGGGRTEAFF
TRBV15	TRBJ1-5	CATSRALGGWPQHF
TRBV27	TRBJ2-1	CASSRRSGAGYNEQFF
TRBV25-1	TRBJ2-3	CASGQGVEDTQYF
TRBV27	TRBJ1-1	CASRGGIEAFF
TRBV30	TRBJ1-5	CAWTRQGAQPQHF
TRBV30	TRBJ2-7	CAWMAGRREQYF
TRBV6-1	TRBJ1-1	CASSEVGADTEAFF
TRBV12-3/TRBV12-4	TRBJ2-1	CASRDPRLVGNEQFF
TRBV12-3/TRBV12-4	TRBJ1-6	CASSDHGTTNSPLHF
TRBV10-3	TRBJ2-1	CAISSGTGLFNEQFF
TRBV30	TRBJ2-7	CAWSVPGGYEQYF
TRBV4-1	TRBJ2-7	CASSQLPDGYYEQYF
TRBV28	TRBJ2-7	CASSLSRYEQYF
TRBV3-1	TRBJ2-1	CASSSQREFNEQFF
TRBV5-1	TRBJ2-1	CASNRGHGNEQFF
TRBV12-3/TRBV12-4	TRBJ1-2	CASSLARGGYFYGYTF
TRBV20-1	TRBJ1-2	CSARAIDYGYTF
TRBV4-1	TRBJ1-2	CASSWLLGGDGYTF
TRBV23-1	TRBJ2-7	CASSQSRGYEQYF
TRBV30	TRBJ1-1	CAWSKTVNTEAFF
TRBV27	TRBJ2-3	CASSRDHLTDTQYF
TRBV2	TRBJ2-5	CASRDSGGTKTQYF
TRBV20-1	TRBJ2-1	CSARDPGLAGGPNEQFF
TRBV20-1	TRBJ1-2	CIAGVGYTF
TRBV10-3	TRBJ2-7	CATGAGGNEQYF
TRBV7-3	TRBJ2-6	CASSPRAGGPAGANVLTF
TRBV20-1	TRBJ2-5	CSARAGGNQETQYF
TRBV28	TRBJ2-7	CASSPGIGTSGAGYEQYF
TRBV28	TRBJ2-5	CASSQTGLETQYF
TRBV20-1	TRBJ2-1	CSASSGDYNEQFF
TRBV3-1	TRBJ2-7	CASSRLAGYEQYF
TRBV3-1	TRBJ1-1	CASSQSPRTEAFF
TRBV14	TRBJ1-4	CASSQAGLEKLFF
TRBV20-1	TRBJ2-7	CSFSDRGSFEQYF
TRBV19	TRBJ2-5	CASSNSLGFQETQYF
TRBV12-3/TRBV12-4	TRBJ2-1	CASSFRLAFTEQFF
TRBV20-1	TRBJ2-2	CSAFGKANTGELFF
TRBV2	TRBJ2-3	CASSLQGPTDTQYF